The rows below give T cell receptor beta chains drawn from one sample of a study of blood T cell repertoires in COVID-19. Assay: immunoSEQ multiplex PCR; the TCRdb copy retains only in-frame clones and omits some. The data show 70,000 to 80,000 clones, more than 70% seen once. The specimen sequenced was peripheral blood. The receptors originated from a woman at least 80 years old with active or convalescent COVID-19. CDR3s include the opening cysteine and the closing phenylalanine or tryptophan. D genes are given only for firm matches. A clone size is listed for some rows: how often the clone was seen (once, few, many), or a class if it is expanded.

v_gene	j_gene	abundance	len	d_gene	CDR3nt	CDR3aa
TRBV6-5	TRBJ1-6	.	15	.	TGTGCCAGCAGTTACGAGGGCTCCTATAATTCACCCCTCCACTTT	CASSYEGSYNSPLHF
TRBV18	TRBJ2-7	.	13	.	TGTGCCAGCTCACCCCGACACACTTACGAGCAGTACTTC	CASSPRHTYEQYF
TRBV7-6	TRBJ1-5	.	15	TRBD1	TGTGCCAGCAGCTTAGAAGACAGGGAGAATCAGCCCCAGCATTTT	CASSLEDRENQPQHF
TRBV27	TRBJ1-5	.	17	TRBD1	TGTGCCAGTAACCGGGACAGGGTTATTCGGGGCAATCAGCCCCAGCATTTT	CASNRDRVIRGNQPQHF
TRBV5-1	TRBJ2-1	.	18	TRBD1	TGCGCCAGCAGCTTGGGGTTGCGAGACAGGGTTTCTAAGTATGAGCAGTTCTTC	CASSLGLRDRVSKYEQFF
TRBV28	TRBJ2-7	.	14	.	TGTGCCACCGAGGGCCCGACCACTTCCTACGAGCAGTACTTC	CATEGPTTSYEQYF
TRBV5-4	TRBJ1-6	.	16	TRBD1	TGTGCCAGCAGCTCGGGGCAGGGGGTTTCTAATTCACCCCTCCACTTT	CASSSGQGVSNSPLHF
TRBV6-5	TRBJ2-7	.	13	TRBD1	TGTGCCAGCACAGTCCCGGGACAGAACGAGCAGTACTTC	CASTVPGQNEQYF
TRBV7-2	TRBJ1-2	.	14	TRBD1	TGTGCCAGCAGCAGGGACAGGAATAACTATGGCTACACCTTC	CASSRDRNNYGYTF
TRBV4-3	TRBJ2-3	.	15	.	TGCGCCAGCAGCCAAGGTCACTTATTCACAGATACGCAGTATTTT	CASSQGHLFTDTQYF
TRBV12-2	TRBJ2-5	once	16	.	TGTGCAAGTCGCCTTAGACAGGGAAGGGACCAAGAGACCCAGTACTTC	CASRLRQGRDQETQYF
TRBV7-2	TRBJ2-3	.	14	.	TGTGCCAGCAGCTTAATGGCGGGGACGTATACGCAGTATTTT	CASSLMAGTYTQYF
TRBV28	TRBJ1-2	.	14	.	TGTGCCAGCAGTTCGACAGCTTTGAATGATGGCTACACCTTC	CASSSTALNDGYTF
TRBV12-5	TRBJ1-6	.	14	.	TGTGCTAGTGGTCAGGGGAACATGGGTTCACCCCTCCACTTT	CASGQGNMGSPLHF
TRBV7-3	TRBJ2-1	.	13	.	TGTGCCAGCAGCCATCCAGGGGTCAATGAGCAGTTCTTC	CASSHPGVNEQFF
TRBV20-1	TRBJ2-1	.	14	.	TGCAGTGCTAGTAGCACCTCCCTCTACAATGAGCAGTTCTTC	CSASSTSLYNEQFF
TRBV5-4	TRBJ2-7	.	13	.	TGTGCCAGCAGCCCGGACAGTTCCTACGAGCAGTACTTC	CASSPDSSYEQYF
TRBV2	TRBJ2-5	once	18	TRBD2	TGTGCCAGCAGTGAAAGGCTAGCGGGGGGGCCCCTCCAAGAGACCCAGTACTTC	CASSERLAGGPLQETQYF
TRBV7-9	TRBJ1-4	.	17	TRBD1	TGTGCCAGCAGCCTGTACAGGGGCCGAGATCCTAATGAAAAACTGTTTTTT	CASSLYRGRDPNEKLFF
TRBV10-1	TRBJ2-3	.	14	.	TGCGCCAGCAGTGAGTCGCGCTCCACAGATACGCAGTATTTT	CASSESRSTDTQYF
TRBV5-6	TRBJ1-2	.	12	.	TGTGCCAGCAGCCTTAGTCGACACCTCGCCTCATTC	CASSLSRHLASF
TRBV4-3	TRBJ2-7	once	16	TRBD2	TGCGCCAGCAGCCAAGACCAGCGGGGGGGTGTATACGAGCAGTACTTC	CASSQDQRGGVYEQYF
TRBV11-3	TRBJ2-2	.	16	TRBD1	TGTGCCAGCAGCATAGGACAGGGTAGTTTGAGCGGGGAGCTGTTTTTT	CASSIGQGSLSGELFF
TRBV2	TRBJ1-4	.	14	.	TGTGCCAGCAGTTCAGGGCGAACTAATGAAAAACTGTTTTTT	CASSSGRTNEKLFF
TRBV9	TRBJ1-4	.	15	.	TGTGCCAGCAGCGTCAGGGGAACAACTAATGAAAAACTGTTTTTT	CASSVRGTTNEKLFF
TRBV6-5	TRBJ1-2	.	12	.	TGTGCCAGCAATAGGGACTTTTATGGCTACACCTTC	CASNRDFYGYTF
TRBV7-2	TRBJ2-3	.	15	TRBD2	TGTGCCAGCAAAATAGCGGGGGGTAACTCAGATACGCAGTATTTT	CASKIAGGNSDTQYF
TRBV6-5	TRBJ1-5	.	13	.	TGTGCCAGCAGCCGTGACTTACGCCAGCCCCAGCATTTT	CASSRDLRQPQHF
TRBV5-1	TRBJ2-3	.	12	.	TGCGCCAGCAGCCGGGGAACAGATACGCAGTATTTT	CASSRGTDTQYF